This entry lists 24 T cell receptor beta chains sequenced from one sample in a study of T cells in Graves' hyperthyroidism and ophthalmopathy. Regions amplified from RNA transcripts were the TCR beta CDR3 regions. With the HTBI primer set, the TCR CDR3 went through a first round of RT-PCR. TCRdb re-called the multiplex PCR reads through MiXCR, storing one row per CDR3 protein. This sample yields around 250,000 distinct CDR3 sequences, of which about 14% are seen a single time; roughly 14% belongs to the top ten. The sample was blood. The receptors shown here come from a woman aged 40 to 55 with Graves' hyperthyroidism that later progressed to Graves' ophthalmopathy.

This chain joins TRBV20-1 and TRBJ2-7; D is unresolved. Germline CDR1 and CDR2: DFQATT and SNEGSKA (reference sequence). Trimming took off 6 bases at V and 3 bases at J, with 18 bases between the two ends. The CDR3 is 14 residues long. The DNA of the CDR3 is TGCAGTGCAGCGTTAGGGCTAGACAACTACGAGCAGTACTTC. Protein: CSAALGLDNYEQYF.

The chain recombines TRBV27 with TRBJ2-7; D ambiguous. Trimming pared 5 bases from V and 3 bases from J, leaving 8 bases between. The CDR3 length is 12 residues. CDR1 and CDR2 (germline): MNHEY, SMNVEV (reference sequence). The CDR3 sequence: CASSPLYYEQYF. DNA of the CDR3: TGTGCCAGCAGTCCCCTGTACTACGAGCAGTACTTC.

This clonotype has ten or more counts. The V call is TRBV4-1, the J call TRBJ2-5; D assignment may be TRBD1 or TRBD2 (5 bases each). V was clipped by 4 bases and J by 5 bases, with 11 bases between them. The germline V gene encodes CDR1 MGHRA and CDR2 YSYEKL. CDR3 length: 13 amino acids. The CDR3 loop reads CASSLGRDETQYF. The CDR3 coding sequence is TGCGCCAGCAGCCTTGGAAGGGACGAGACCCAGTACTTC.

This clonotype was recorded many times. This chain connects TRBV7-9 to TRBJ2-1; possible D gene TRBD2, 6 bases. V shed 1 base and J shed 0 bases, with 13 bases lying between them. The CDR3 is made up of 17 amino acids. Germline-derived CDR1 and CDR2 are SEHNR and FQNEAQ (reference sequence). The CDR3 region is CASSLDAGLLSYNEQFF. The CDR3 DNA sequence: TGTGCCAGCAGCTTAGACGCGGGACTCCTCTCCTACAATGAGCAGTTCTTC.

As DNA, the CDR3 is TGCGCCAGCAGCTTGTCTGGGACGAACACTGAAGCTTTCTTT. The encoded protein is CASSLSGTNTEAFF. This chain uses TRBV5-1 with TRBJ1-1; weak D call: TRBD1 (5 bases). The CDR3 has 14 residues. Looked up from germline, CDR1 is SGHRS and CDR2 is YFSETQ. V was shortened by 1 base and J by 1 base, with 8 bases between the two germline ends.

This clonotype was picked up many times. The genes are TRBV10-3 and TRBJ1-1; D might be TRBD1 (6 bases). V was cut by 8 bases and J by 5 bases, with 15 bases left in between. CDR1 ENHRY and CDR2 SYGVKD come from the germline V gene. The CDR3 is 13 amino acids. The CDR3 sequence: CAIGPGQGTEAFF. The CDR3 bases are TGTGCCATCGGGCCCGGCCAGGGGACTGAAGCTTTCTTT.

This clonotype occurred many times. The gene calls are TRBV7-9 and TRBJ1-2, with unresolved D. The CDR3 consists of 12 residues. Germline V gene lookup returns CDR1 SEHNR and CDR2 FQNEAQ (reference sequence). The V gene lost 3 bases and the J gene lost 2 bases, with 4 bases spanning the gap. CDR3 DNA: TGTGCCAGCAGCTTCGACAACTATGGCTACACCTTC. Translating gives CASSFDNYGYTF.

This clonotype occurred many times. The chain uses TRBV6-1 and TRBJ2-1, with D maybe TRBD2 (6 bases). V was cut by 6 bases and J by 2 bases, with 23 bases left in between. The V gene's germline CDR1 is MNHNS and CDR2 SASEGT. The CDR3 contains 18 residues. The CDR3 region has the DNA TGTGCCAGCAGCCCCCGCGGGGTGAGCGGAGATCCCTACAATGAGCAGTTCTTC. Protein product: CASSPRGVSGDPYNEQFF.

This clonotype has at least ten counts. CDR3 DNA sequence: TGCAGTGCTTCCACGGCAGCCAACTATGGCTACACCTTC. Protein: CSASTAANYGYTF. The J gene is TRBJ1-2, the V gene TRBV20-1; D not certain. Trimming cost V 5 bases and J 2 bases, with 12 bases left between them. Germline V gene data show CDR1 as DFQATT and CDR2 as SNEGSKA (reference sequence). The CDR3 length is 13 residues.

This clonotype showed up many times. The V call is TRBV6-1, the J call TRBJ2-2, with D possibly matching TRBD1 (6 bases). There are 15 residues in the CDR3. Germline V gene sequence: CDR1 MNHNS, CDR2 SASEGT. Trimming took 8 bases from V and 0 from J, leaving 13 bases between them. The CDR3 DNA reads TGTGCCAGCCTTCCCGGGACAACGAACACCGGGGAGCTGTTTTTT. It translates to CASLPGTTNTGELFF.

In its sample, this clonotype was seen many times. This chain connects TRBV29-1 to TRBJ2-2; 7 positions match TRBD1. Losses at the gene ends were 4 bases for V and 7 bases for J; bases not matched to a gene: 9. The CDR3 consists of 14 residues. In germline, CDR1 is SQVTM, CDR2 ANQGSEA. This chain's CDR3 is CSVARGRSDGELFF. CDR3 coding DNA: TGCAGCGTTGCTAGGGGGCGCAGTGACGGGGAGCTGTTTTTT.

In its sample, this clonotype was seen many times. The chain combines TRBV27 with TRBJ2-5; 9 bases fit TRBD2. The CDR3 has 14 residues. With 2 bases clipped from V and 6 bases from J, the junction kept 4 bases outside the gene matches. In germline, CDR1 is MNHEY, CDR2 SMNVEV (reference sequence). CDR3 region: CASSLAGGPKTQYF. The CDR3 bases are TGTGCCAGCAGTTTAGCGGGAGGGCCGAAGACCCAGTACTTC.

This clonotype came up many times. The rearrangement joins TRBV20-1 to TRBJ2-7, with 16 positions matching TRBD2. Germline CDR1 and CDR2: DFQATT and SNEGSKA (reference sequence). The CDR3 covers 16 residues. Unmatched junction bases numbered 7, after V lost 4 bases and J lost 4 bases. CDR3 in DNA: TGCAGTGCTACGGGACTAGCGGGAGGGGGTCTTTACGAGCAGTACTTC. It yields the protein CSATGLAGGGLYEQYF.

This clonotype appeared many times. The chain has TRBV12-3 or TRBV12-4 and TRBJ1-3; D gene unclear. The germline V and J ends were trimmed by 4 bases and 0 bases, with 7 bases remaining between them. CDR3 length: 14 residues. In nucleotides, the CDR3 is TGTGCCAGCAGTTGGGGAGCCTCTGGAAACACCATATATTTT. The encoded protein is CASSWGASGNTIYF.

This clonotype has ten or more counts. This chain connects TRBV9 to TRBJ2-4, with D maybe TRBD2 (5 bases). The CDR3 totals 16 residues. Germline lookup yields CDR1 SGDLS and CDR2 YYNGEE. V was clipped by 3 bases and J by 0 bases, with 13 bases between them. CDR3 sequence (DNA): TGTGCCAGCAGCGCTGGGAGCGGTCTAGCCAAAAACATTCAGTACTTC. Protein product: CASSAGSGLAKNIQYF.

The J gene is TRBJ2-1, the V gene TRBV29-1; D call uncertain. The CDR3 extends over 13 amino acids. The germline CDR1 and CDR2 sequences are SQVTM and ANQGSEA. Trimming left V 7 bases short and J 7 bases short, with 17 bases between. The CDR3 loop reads CSAARKNQNEQFF. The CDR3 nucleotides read TGCAGCGCTGCAAGGAAGAACCAGAATGAGCAGTTCTTC.

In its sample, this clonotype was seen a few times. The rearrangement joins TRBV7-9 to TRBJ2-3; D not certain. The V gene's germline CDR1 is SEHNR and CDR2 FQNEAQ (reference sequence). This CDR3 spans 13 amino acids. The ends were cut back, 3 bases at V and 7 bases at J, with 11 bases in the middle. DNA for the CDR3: TGTGCCAGCAGCTTTCTCGAAGGGCATACGCAGTATTTT. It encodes CASSFLEGHTQYF.

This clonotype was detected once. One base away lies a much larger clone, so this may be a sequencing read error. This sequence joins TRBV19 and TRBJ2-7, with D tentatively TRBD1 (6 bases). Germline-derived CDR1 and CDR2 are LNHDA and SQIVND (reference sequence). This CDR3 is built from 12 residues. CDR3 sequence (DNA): TGTACCAGCGCAGGGACAATGTACGAGCAGTACTTC. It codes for CTSAGTMYEQYF.

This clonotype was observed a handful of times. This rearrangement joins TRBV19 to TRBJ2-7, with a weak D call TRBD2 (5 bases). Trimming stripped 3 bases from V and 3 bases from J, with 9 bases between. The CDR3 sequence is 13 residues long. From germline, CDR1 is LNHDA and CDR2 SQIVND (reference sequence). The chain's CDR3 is CASSIGRDYEQYF. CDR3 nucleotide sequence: TGTGCCAGTAGTATCGGCCGGGACTACGAGCAGTACTTC. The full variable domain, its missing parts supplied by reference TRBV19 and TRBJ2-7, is DGGITQSPKYLFRKEGQNVTLSCEQNLNHDAMYWYRQDPGQGLRLIYYSQIVNDFQKGDIAEGYSVSREKKESFPLTVTSAQKNPTAFYLCASSIGRDYEQYFGPGTRLTVT.

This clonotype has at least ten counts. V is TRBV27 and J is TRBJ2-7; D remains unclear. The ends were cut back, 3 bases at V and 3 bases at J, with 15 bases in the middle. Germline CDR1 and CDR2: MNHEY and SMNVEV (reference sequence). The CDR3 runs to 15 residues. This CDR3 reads CASSFRSGENYEQYF. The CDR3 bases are TGTGCCAGCAGTTTCCGCTCGGGCGAAAACTACGAGCAGTACTTC.

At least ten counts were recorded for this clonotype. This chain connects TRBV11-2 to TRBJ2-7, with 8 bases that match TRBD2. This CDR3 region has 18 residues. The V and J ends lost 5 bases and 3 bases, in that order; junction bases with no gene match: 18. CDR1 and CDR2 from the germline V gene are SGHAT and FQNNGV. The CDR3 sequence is CASSPLKTSAQSLYEQYF. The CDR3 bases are TGTGCCAGCAGCCCCTTGAAGACTAGCGCCCAGAGCCTCTACGAGCAGTACTTC.

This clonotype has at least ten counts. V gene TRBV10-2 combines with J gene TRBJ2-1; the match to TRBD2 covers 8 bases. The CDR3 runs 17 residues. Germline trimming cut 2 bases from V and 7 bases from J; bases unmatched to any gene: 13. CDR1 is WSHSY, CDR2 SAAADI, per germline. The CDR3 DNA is TGCGCCAGCAGTGAGCCTACGGGAGGGCCGGGTGTTAATGAGCAGTTCTTC. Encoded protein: CASSEPTGGPGVNEQFF.

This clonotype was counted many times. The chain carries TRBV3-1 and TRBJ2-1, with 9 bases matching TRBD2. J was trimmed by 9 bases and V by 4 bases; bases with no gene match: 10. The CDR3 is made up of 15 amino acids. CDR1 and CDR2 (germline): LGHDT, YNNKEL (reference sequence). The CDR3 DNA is TGTGCCAGCAGCCCCCCAGCGGGAGGCCCGGGTGAGCAGTTCTTC. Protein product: CASSPPAGGPGEQFF.

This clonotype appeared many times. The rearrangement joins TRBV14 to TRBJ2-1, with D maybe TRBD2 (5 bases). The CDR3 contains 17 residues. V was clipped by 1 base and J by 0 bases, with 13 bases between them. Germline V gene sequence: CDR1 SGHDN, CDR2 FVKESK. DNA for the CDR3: TGTGCCAGCAGCCAAGGGACTCCCTTGTTCTCCTACAATGAGCAGTTCTTC. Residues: CASSQGTPLFSYNEQFF.